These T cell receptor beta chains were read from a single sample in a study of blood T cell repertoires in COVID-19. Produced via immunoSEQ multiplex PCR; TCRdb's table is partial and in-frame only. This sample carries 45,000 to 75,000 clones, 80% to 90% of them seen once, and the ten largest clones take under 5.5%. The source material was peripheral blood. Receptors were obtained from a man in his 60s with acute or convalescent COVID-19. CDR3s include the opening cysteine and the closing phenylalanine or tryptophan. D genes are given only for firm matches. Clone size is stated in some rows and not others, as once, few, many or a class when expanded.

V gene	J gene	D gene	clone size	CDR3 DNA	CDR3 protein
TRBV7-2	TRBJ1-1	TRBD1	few	TGTGCCAGCAGCTTAGTGGGGACAGGGTGGACTGAAGCTTTCTTT	CASSLVGTGWTEAFF
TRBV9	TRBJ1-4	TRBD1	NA	TGTGCCAGCAGCGAGACAGGGGGAAATGAAAAACTGTTTTTT	CASSETGGNEKLFF
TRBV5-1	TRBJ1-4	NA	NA	TGCGCCACCGCATGGTATGAAACGGATGAAAAACTGTTTTTT	CATAWYETDEKLFF
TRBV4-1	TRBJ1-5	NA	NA	TGCGCCAGCAGCCAAGAGGGCTATCAGCCCCAGCATTTT	CASSQEGYQPQHF
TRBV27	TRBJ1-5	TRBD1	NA	TGTGCCAGCAGTTGGGACAGGAATCAGCCCCAGCATTTT	CASSWDRNQPQHF
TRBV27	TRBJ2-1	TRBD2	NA	TGTGCCAGCAGTTCACGCAGCGGGAACGATGAGCAGTTCTTC	CASSSRSGNDEQFF
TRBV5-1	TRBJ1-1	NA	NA	TGCGCCAGCAGCCCGGGACACGCAGTGAACACTGAAGCTTTCTTT	CASSPGHAVNTEAFF
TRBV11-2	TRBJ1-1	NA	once	TGTGCCAGCAGCTCAGACACTGAAGCTTTCTTT	CASSSDTEAFF
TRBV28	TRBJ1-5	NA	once	TGTGCCAGCAGTCCCTTGGCGGGGAGCAATCAGCCCCAGCATTTT	CASSPLAGSNQPQHF
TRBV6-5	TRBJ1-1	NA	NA	TGTGCCAGCAAAGCGGACTACACTGAAGCTTTCTTT	CASKADYTEAFF